Reported below is one TCR beta chain. In the authors' workflow: By means of reference gene primer amplification, nucleated cell counts were estimated. The repertoire was sequenced with immunoSEQ multiplex PCR; TCRdb's copy has only in-frame clones and lacks some. V and J calls and clone size are as listed in that table; D and trimming were resolved from the DNA. The profile covers approximately 70,000 clones, with 88% appearing a single time and about 6.4% taken by the ten largest. The CDR3 length is 17 residues. Germline-derived CDR1 and CDR2 are MNHNY and SVGAGI (reference sequence). The trim removed 5 bases at V and 4 bases at J, leaving 10 bases unmatched. This specimen comes from a study of blood T cell repertoires in COVID-19. At the level of the study: The samples span acute and convalescent COVID-19 from the United States, Italy and Spain. The analysed material was cDNA or gDNA that came from T cells, B-cell-depleted T cells, or PBMCs.

The receptor was derived from an older woman with acute or convalescent COVID-19. Sequenced input: peripheral blood. The J gene is TRBJ2-1, the V gene TRBV6-6; TRBD2 matches at 11 bases. The DNA of the CDR3 is TGTGCCAGCAGTCAACCTCCCAGGACTAGCGGGTACAATGAGCAGTTCTTC. It encodes CASSQPPRTSGYNEQFF.